A selection of T cell receptor beta chains follows, all from one sample in a study of CD8 T cells in ankylosing spondylitis. TCRdb re-analysed the 5' RACE reads in MiXCR, keeping a single row per CDR3 protein. The sample has 800,000 to 900,000 distinct CDR3 sequences, 10% to 15% seen once. Sequencing input: blood, either unsorted or a sorted T cell fraction (not recorded which). All receptors come from a male donor with ankylosing spondylitis. Both conserved end residues are part of each CDR3. Fields, in order: D gene, V gene, clone size, J gene, CDR3 DNA, CDR3 protein. D genes are given only for firm matches. Size values are once, few and many counts, or a class for expanded clones, and some rows have none.

.	TRBV20-1	few	TRBJ2-2	TGCAGTGCTAGAACTCCGGGGCAGACATCCGGGGAGCTGTTTTTT	CSARTPGQTSGELFF
.	TRBV10-3	many	TRBJ2-1	TGTGCCATCAAAGGAGCGGCCTCAGAATTTGAGCAGTTCTTC	CAIKGAASEFEQFF
.	TRBV6-2/TRBV6-3	.	TRBJ2-3	TGTGCCAGCAGTAGAGTCCGCCGCCCGGATACGCAGTATTTT	CASSRVRRPDTQYF
TRBD1	TRBV5-6	many	TRBJ1-5	TGTGCCAGCAGCTTAGGCCCGGGACAGGGTCTACGACAGCCCCAGCATTTT	CASSLGPGQGLRQPQHF
.	TRBV7-9	many	TRBJ2-7	TGCGCCAGCAGCATAAGCTCCTACGAGCAGTACTTC	CASSISSYEQYF
.	TRBV20-1	.	TRBJ2-5	TGCAGTGCTAGAGATCTGAGCATTTATAAAGAGACCCAGTACTTC	CSARDLSIYKETQYF
TRBD1	TRBV7-9	.	TRBJ1-1	TGTGCCAGCAGCTTCAGTACAGGGGGCAAAGCTTTCTTT	CASSFSTGGKAFF
TRBD2	TRBV7-2	many	TRBJ2-3	TGTGCCAGCAGCCAGAGGACTAGCGGGGGCAGTGCAGATACGCAGTATTTT	CASSQRTSGGSADTQYF
.	TRBV20-1	few	TRBJ2-1	TGCAGTGCTAGAGAGCCAAGGGGCGATGAGCAGTTCTTC	CSAREPRGDEQFF
.	TRBV9	few	TRBJ1-1	TGTGCCAGCAGCGACCGACCCCGAGGCACTGAAGCTTTCTTT	CASSDRPRGTEAFF
.	TRBV6-5	.	TRBJ2-7	TGTGCCAGCAGTTACTCGCCGCGACAGGCCTACGAGCAGTACTTC	CASSYSPRQAYEQYF
.	TRBV24-1	.	TRBJ1-5	TGTGCCACCAGTGATCCAGGCTCCGACGGTCAGCCCCAGCATTTT	CATSDPGSDGQPQHF
TRBD1	TRBV20-1	many	TRBJ1-2	TGCAGTGCTAGTCTGGGACAGGGGGGCTACACCTTC	CSASLGQGGYTF
.	TRBV30	.	TRBJ2-3	TGTGCCTGGACCAAATCTAGATACCCCCTGGATACGCAGTATTTT	CAWTKSRYPLDTQYF
.	TRBV20-1	few	TRBJ2-7	TGCAGTGCTAGACCGTCGCCGGGCGAGCAGTACTTC	CSARPSPGEQYF
TRBD1	TRBV20-1	many	TRBJ1-1	TGCAGTGCTAGAGGAATCGGGACAGGGCGAGGTTTGAACACTGAAGCTTTCTTT	CSARGIGTGRGLNTEAFF
.	TRBV3-1	few	TRBJ1-6	TGTGCCAGCAGCCAAGATGGTGGGCAGGGCGGTGGCTCACCCCTCCACTTT	CASSQDGGQGGGSPLHF
.	TRBV12-3/TRBV12-4	few	TRBJ1-1	TGTGCCAGCAGTTTTGGGGGCCCGGCTTTCTTT	CASSFGGPAFF
.	TRBV29-1	many	TRBJ2-1	TGCAGCGTTGAAGGCGAGACGGACTACAATGAGCAGTTCTTC	CSVEGETDYNEQFF
.	TRBV27	many	TRBJ2-7	TGTGCCAGCAGTTCGCCAGGGATCCAGGGCCACGGGGAGCAGTACTTC	CASSSPGIQGHGEQYF
.	TRBV20-1	few	TRBJ1-4	TGCAGTGCTAGGTGGGCGGGGGAAAAACTGTTTTTT	CSARWAGEKLFF
.	TRBV18	.	TRBJ2-7	TGTGCCAGCTCACCGGGCCCTACCTCCTACGAGCAGTACTTC	CASSPGPTSYEQYF
TRBD2	TRBV7-2	few	TRBJ2-3	TGTGCCAGCAGCTTATATTTACGGGAGGGGACCACAGATACGCAGTATTTT	CASSLYLREGTTDTQYF
.	TRBV4-2	many	TRBJ1-1	TGTGCCAGCAGCTACAGGAAAGAGAACACTGAAGCTTTCTTT	CASSYRKENTEAFF
TRBD2	TRBV7-2	few	TRBJ2-5	TGTGCCAGCAGCTTTCTAGCGGGGGGCCCTAAAGAGACCCAGTACTTC	CASSFLAGGPKETQYF
.	TRBV20-1	few	TRBJ1-2	TGCAGTGCAAGAAGGTTGGAGAATGGCTACACCTTC	CSARRLENGYTF
.	TRBV6-5	.	TRBJ2-7	TGTGCCAGCAGTTACAGCGTAGGGGAGCCACTGGAGCAGTACTTC	CASSYSVGEPLEQYF
TRBD2	TRBV7-6	.	TRBJ2-5	TGTGCCAGCAGCTTGGGGACTAATAAAGAGACCCAGTACTTC	CASSLGTNKETQYF
.	TRBV7-7	few	TRBJ2-2	TGTGCTAGCAGCCCGGCTTCGGGCGTCTCGAACACCGGGGAGCTGTTTTTT	CASSPASGVSNTGELFF
.	TRBV7-2	few	TRBJ1-4	TGTGCCAGCAGCCCAACAGGCGTTAAAGGCGAAAAACTGTTTTTT	CASSPTGVKGEKLFF
.	TRBV29-1	many	TRBJ1-2	TGCAGCGTTGAAGGAGGGACCTATGGCTACACCTTC	CSVEGGTYGYTF
.	TRBV10-3	many	TRBJ2-7	TGTGCCATCAGTGGACCCGGGGACGAGCAGTACTTC	CAISGPGDEQYF
.	TRBV11-1	few	TRBJ2-2	TGTGCCAGCAGCTTAGACGACGGAACGAACACCGGGGAGCTGTTTTTT	CASSLDDGTNTGELFF
.	TRBV3-1	.	TRBJ2-5	TGTGCCAGCAGCCAAGGTATCAACATGGAGACCCAGTACTTC	CASSQGINMETQYF
.	TRBV20-1	many	TRBJ1-1	TGCAGTGCTATTCAAGGAAACACTGAAGCTTTCTTT	CSAIQGNTEAFF
.	TRBV5-4	.	TRBJ2-6	TGTGCCAGCAGCTTGATTACAGGGTCATCCTCTGGGGCCAACGTCCTGACTTTC	CASSLITGSSSGANVLTF
TRBD1	TRBV5-1	few	TRBJ2-5	TGCGCCAGCAGCTTGGCCAACAGGGGAGAGACCCAGTACTTC	CASSLANRGETQYF
.	TRBV29-1	few	TRBJ2-6	TGCAGCTTCCGGTCTGGGGCCAACGTCCTGACTTTC	CSFRSGANVLTF
TRBD1	TRBV20-1	few	TRBJ2-2	TGCAGTGCTAGAGATCGCCGAACAGGGGGCACCGGGGAGCTGTTTTTT	CSARDRRTGGTGELFF
.	TRBV10-3	.	TRBJ1-1	TGTGCCATCAGTGACGGACGGGAGGCGACTGAAGCTTTCTTT	CAISDGREATEAFF
.	TRBV7-2	.	TRBJ2-3	TGTGCCAGCAGCGGGGACGCGTTCACAGATACGCAGTATTTT	CASSGDAFTDTQYF
TRBD1	TRBV12-3/TRBV12-4	few	TRBJ2-7	TGTGCCAGCAGGGGGACAGGGAGGCCCTACGAGCAGTACTTC	CASRGTGRPYEQYF
TRBD1	TRBV5-1	many	TRBJ2-7	TGCGCCAGCAGCCCTTCCTCGGACAGGGGGCTTTACGAGCAGTACTTC	CASSPSSDRGLYEQYF
TRBD1	TRBV6-2/TRBV6-3	few	TRBJ2-6	TGTGCCAGCAGTTACTCGAGGACAGGGGCTCACTCTGGGGCCAACGTCCTGACTTTC	CASSYSRTGAHSGANVLTF
.	TRBV29-1	many	TRBJ2-1	TGCAGCGTTGAAAGGGGGAGCTCCTACAATGAGCAGTTCTTC	CSVERGSSYNEQFF
TRBD2	TRBV29-1	.	TRBJ2-1	TGCAGCGTTGGGGGACTACAGAATGAGCAGTTCTTC	CSVGGLQNEQFF
.	TRBV5-1	.	TRBJ2-5	TGCGCCAGCAGCTTATACCCGACAGTTAAAGAGACCCAGTACTTC	CASSLYPTVKETQYF
.	TRBV3-1	.	TRBJ2-3	TGTGCCAGCAATTTGCAGGGCGTCGCAGATACGCAGTATTTT	CASNLQGVADTQYF
TRBD1	TRBV6-2/TRBV6-3	few	TRBJ2-7	TGTGCCAGCACCTACCTAGGGGGCACGAACTACGAGCAGTACTTC	CASTYLGGTNYEQYF
.	TRBV20-1	.	TRBJ1-5	TGCAGTGCTAGAGTAGGGCAGACGCTCGGCAATCAGCCCCAGCATTTT	CSARVGQTLGNQPQHF
TRBD2	TRBV6-1	many	TRBJ2-7	TGTGCCAGCAGAACTAGCGGGAGCGGCGAGCAGTACTTC	CASRTSGSGEQYF
.	TRBV4-2	few	TRBJ1-2	TGTGCCAGCAGCCAAGTGAATGGGGGAGGCCCGGACTACACCTTC	CASSQVNGGGPDYTF
TRBD1	TRBV20-1	.	TRBJ1-2	TGCAGCGCCAAACCGGGCAGGGGGCTTTTTGGCTACACCTTC	CSAKPGRGLFGYTF
TRBD1	TRBV7-2	few	TRBJ2-3	TGTGCCAGCAGCTTTAACAGGGGGTGGACAGATACGCAGTATTTT	CASSFNRGWTDTQYF
TRBD2	TRBV20-1	.	TRBJ2-1	TGCAGTGCCAGCGGGACTAGCGGGAGGGATCGGGATGAGCAGTTCTTC	CSASGTSGRDRDEQFF